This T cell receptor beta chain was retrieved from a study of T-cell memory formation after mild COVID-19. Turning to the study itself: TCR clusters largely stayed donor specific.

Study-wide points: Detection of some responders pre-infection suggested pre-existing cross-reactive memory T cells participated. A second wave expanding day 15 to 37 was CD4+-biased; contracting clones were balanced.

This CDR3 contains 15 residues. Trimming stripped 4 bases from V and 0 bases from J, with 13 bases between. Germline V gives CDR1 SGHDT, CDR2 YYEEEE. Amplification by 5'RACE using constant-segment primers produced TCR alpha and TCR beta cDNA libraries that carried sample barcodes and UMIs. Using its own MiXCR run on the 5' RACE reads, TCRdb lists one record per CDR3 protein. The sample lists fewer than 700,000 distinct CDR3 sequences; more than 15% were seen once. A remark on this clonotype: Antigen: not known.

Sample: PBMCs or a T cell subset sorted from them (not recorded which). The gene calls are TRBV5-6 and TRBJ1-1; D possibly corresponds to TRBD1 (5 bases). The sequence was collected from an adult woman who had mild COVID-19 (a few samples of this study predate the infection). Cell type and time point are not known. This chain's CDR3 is CASSQRQSVNTEAFF. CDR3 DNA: TGTGCCAGCAGCCAACGACAGAGTGTGAACACTGAAGCTTTCTTT. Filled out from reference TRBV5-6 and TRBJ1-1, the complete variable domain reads DAGVTQSPTHLIKTRGQQVTLRCSPKSGHDTVSWYQQALGQGPQFIFQYYEEEERQRGNFPDRFSGHQFPNYSSELNVNALLLGDSALYLCASSQRQSVNTEAFFGQGTRLTVV.